This TCR beta chain was identified in a study of T cells in Graves' hyperthyroidism and ophthalmopathy. The study, taken as a whole, reports: Ophthalmopathy, which appeared later, was predicted by the model a median roughly 6.5 months before onset. Most thyroid-expanded clonotypes above 0.001 were also found in blood.

From germline, CDR1 is KGHSH and CDR2 LQKENI. This CDR3 region has 16 residues. Trimming pared 8 bases from V and 3 bases from J, leaving 20 bases between. In patients aged 18 to 65, hyperthyroidism was newly diagnosed, with duration under 2 months. Each diagnosis drew on symptoms, thyroxine, TRAb, thyroid ultrasound and orbital computed tomography findings. There are many counts of this clonotype. Its antigen is not identified. TCR beta CDR3 region amplification was performed from RNA transcripts. RT-PCR in the first round (using the HTBI primer set) targeted the TCR CDR3. TCRdb itself ran the multiplex PCR reads through MiXCR, one entry per CDR3 protein. Seen here are roughly 570,000 distinct CDR3 sequences, around 16% observed once, and the top ten hold around 6.6%.

The TCR was taken from a woman aged 25 to 39 with Graves' hyperthyroidism. Material for sequencing was blood. The chain is built from TRBV18 and TRBJ1-5; a weak D match, TRBD1 (6 bases). CDR3 loop: CASALIAGTPNQPQHF. CDR3 bases: TGTGCCAGCGCGCTTATTGCCGGGACACCCAATCAGCCCCAGCATTTT.